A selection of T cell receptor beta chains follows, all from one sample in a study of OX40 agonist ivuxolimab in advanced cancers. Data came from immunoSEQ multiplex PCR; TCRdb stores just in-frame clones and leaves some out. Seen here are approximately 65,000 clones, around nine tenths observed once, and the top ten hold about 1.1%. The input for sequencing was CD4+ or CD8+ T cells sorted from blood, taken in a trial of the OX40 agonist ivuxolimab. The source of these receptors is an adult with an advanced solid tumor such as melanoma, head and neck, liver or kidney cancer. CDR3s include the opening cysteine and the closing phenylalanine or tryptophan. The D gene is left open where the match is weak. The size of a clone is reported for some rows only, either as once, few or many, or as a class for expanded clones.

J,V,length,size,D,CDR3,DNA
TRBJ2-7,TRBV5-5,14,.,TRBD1,CASSLAQQGYEQYF,TGTGCCAGCAGCTTGGCCCAACAGGGGTACGAGCAGTACTTC
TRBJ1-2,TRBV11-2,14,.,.,CASSLAREAGGYTF,TGTGCCAGCAGCCTCGCCCGGGAAGCGGGCGGCTACACCTTC
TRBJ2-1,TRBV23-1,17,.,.,CASRPIILAGVDNEQFF,TGCGCCAGCAGACCCATAATTCTGGCAGGGGTCGACAATGAGCAGTTCTTC
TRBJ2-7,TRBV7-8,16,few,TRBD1,CASSLLPWDRGYEQYF,TGTGCCAGCAGCTTATTGCCGTGGGACAGGGGCTACGAGCAGTACTTC
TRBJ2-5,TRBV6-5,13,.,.,CASTTGREETQYF,TGTGCCAGCACGACAGGGAGGGAAGAGACCCAGTACTTC
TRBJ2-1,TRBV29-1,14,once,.,CSVGGADNYNEQFF,TGCAGCGTAGGGGGGGCGGATAATTACAATGAGCAGTTCTTC
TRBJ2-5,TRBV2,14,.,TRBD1,CASSSDRARETQYF,TGTGCCAGCAGTTCCGACAGGGCCCGAGAGACCCAGTACTTC
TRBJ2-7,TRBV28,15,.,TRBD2,CASSLGGGSTYEQYF,TGTGCCAGCAGTCTGGGGGGGGGTTCTACCTACGAGCAGTACTTC
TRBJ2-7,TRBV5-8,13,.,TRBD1,CASSQVQGAKQYF,TGTGCCAGCAGCCAAGTACAGGGGGCCAAGCAGTACTTC
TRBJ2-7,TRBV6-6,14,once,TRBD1,CASSLTGSVGEQYF,TGTGCCAGCAGTTTGACAGGGTCTGTAGGCGAGCAGTACTTC
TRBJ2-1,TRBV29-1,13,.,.,CSVVVGGPVEQFF,TGCAGCGTTGTTGTGGGGGGACCCGTTGAGCAGTTCTTC
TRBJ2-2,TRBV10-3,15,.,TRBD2,CAISERGRGAGELFF,TGTGCCATCAGTGAGCGCGGGAGAGGTGCCGGGGAGCTGTTTTTT
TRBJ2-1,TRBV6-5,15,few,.,CASRPTLSSYNEQFF,TGTGCCAGCAGGCCGACATTGAGCTCCTACAATGAGCAGTTCTTC
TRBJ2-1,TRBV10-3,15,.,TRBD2,CAISSTSGESGEQFF,TGTGCCATCAGTTCGACTAGCGGGGAGTCGGGTGAGCAGTTCTTC
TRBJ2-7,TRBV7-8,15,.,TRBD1,CASTVDRGGSYEQYF,TGTGCCAGCACCGTTGACAGGGGGGGCTCCTACGAGCAGTACTTC
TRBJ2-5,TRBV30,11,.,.,CAWSEVETQYF,TGTGCCTGGAGTGAAGTGGAGACCCAGTACTTC
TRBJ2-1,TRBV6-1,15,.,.,CASTTSHSSYNEQFF,TGTGCCAGCACTACATCTCATAGCTCCTACAATGAGCAGTTCTTC
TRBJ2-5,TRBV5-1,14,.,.,CASSSSGNEETQYF,TGCGCCAGCAGCTCTTCAGGGAATGAAGAGACCCAGTACTTC
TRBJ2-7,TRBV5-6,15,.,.,CASSLGDILSYEQYF,TGTGCCAGCAGCTTGGGGGATATCCTTTCCTACGAGCAGTACTTC
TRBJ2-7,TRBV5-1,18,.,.,CASSSSPGGPGASYEQYF,TGCGCCAGCAGCTCGTCCCCTGGTGGGCCCGGGGCCTCCTACGAGCAGTACTTC
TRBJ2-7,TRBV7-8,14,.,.,CASSSGVRGNEQYF,TGTGCCAGCAGTTCCGGGGTAAGGGGAAACGAGCAGTACTTC
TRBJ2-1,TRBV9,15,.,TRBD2,CASNVEPLAENEQFF,TGTGCCAGCAACGTAGAACCCCTAGCGGAGAATGAGCAGTTCTTC
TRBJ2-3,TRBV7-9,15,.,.,CASSLGGVAADTQYF,TGTGCCAGCAGCTTAGGAGGGGTTGCGGCAGATACGCAGTATTTT
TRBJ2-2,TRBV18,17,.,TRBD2,CASSPPEGREYTGELFF,TGTGCCAGCTCACCACCGGAGGGGCGGGAGTACACCGGGGAGCTGTTTTTT
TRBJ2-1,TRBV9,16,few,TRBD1,CASSGWDRGSYNEQFF,TGTGCCAGCAGCGGATGGGACAGGGGGTCATACAATGAGCAGTTCTTC
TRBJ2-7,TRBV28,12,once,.,CASNGEDYEQYF,TGTGCCAGCAATGGGGAGGACTACGAGCAGTACTTC
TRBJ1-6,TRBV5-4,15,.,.,CASSTGSSGNSPLHF,TGTGCCAGCAGCACGGGTTCCTCGGGTAATTCACCCCTCCACTTT
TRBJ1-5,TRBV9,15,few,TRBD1,CASSETGTARQPQHF,TGTGCCAGCAGCGAAACCGGGACAGCACGTCAGCCCCAGCATTTT
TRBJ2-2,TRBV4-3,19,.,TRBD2,CASSRTSGTRGGFIGELFF,TGCGCCAGCAGCCGGACTAGCGGGACAAGAGGGGGGTTCATCGGGGAGCTGTTTTTT
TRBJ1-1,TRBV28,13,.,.,CASSRILNTEAFF,TGTGCCAGCAGTCGGATCTTGAACACTGAAGCTTTCTTT
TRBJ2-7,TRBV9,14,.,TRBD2,CASSSGGWSYEQYF,TGTGCCAGCAGCTCGGGAGGGTGGTCCTACGAGCAGTACTTC
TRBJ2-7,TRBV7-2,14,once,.,CASSLGGSAYEQYF,TGTGCCAGCAGCTTAGGGGGCAGTGCCTACGAGCAGTACTTC
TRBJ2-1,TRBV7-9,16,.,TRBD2,CASSSLSGMGSGEQFF,TGTGCCAGCAGCTCCCTTAGCGGGATGGGCTCGGGTGAGCAGTTCTTC
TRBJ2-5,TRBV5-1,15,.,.,CASSLTPSALQTQYF,TGCGCCAGCAGCCTGACACCCTCAGCCCTTCAGACCCAGTACTTC
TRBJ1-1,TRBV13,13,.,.,CASSPTRSTEAFF,TGTGCCAGCAGCCCTACGAGGAGCACTGAAGCTTTCTTT
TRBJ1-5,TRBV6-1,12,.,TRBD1,CASRTGYQPQHF,TGTGCCAGCCGGACAGGGTATCAGCCCCAGCATTTT
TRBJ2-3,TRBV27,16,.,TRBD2,CASRSWTSSDTDTQYF,TGTGCCAGCAGATCGTGGACTAGCTCCGACACAGATACGCAGTATTTT
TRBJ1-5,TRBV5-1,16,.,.,CASSLAPGEGLQPQHF,TGCGCCAGCAGCTTGGCCCCTGGGGAGGGACTGCAGCCCCAGCATTTT
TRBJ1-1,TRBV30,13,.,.,CAWSQDAFTEAFF,TGTGCCTGGAGTCAGGACGCCTTCACTGAAGCTTTCTTT
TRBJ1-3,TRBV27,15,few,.,CASSTGEGTGNTIYF,TGTGCCAGCAGTACGGGGGAAGGAACTGGAAACACCATATATTTT
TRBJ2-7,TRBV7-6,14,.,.,CASSQARAFYEQYF,TGTGCCAGCAGCCAGGCTCGGGCCTTCTACGAGCAGTACTTC
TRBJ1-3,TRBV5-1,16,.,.,CASSLVTSHSGNTIYF,TGCGCCAGCAGCTTGGTAACGTCCCACTCTGGAAACACCATATATTTT
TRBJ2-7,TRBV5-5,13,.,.,CASSLTGTYEQYF,TGTGCCAGCAGCTTGACAGGGACCTACGAGCAGTACTTC
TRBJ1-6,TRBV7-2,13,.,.,CASSPGSNSPLHF,TGTGCCAGCAGCCCGGGTTCTAATTCACCCCTCCACTTT
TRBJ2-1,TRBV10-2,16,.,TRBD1,CASSVKQGPVYNEQFF,TGCGCCAGCAGTGTAAAACAGGGGCCGGTCTACAATGAGCAGTTCTTC
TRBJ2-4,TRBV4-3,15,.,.,CASTDALGGKNIQYF,TGCGCCAGCACCGACGCTTTAGGGGGCAAAAACATTCAGTACTTC
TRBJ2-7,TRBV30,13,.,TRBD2,CAWSLSGSIYLYF,TGTGCCTGGAGTCTAAGCGGGAGTATTTATTTGTACTTC
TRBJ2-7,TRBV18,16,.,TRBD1,CASSMKSGQAGGQQYF,TGTGCCAGCTCAATGAAATCGGGACAAGCAGGGGGACAGCAGTACTTC
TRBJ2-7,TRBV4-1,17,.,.,CASSHMGARHSPYEQYF,TGCGCCAGCAGCCATATGGGGGCCAGGCACAGTCCCTACGAGCAGTACTTC
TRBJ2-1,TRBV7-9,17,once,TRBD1,CASTRQGPGLAYNEQFF,TGTGCCAGCACCCGACAGGGGCCTGGGCTAGCCTACAATGAGCAGTTCTTC
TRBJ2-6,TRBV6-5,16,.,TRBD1,CASSYSTGYGANVLTF,TGTGCCAGCAGTTACTCGACAGGGTACGGGGCCAACGTCCTGACTTTC
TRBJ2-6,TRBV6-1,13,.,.,CAILRGGANVLTF,TGTGCCATACTCAGGGGTGGGGCCAACGTCCTGACTTTC
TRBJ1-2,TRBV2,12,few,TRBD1,CASSRTGGTYTF,TGTGCCAGCAGCAGGACAGGGGGTACCTACACCTTC
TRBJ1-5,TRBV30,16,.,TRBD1,CAWSQGWDREDQPQHF,TGTGCCTGGAGTCAAGGTTGGGACAGGGAGGATCAGCCCCAGCATTTT
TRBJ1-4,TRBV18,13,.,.,CASSPPLGEKLFF,TGTGCCAGCTCACCACCGTTGGGTGAAAAACTGTTTTTT
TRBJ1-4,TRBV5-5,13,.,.,CASSVGDNEKLFF,TGTGCCAGCAGCGTGGGGGACAACGAAAAACTGTTTTTT